The rows below give T cell receptor beta chains drawn from one sample of a study of response to subunit inactivated influenza vaccine. TCRdb called the RT-PCR reads again in MiXCR, with one record for every CDR3 protein. Here the sample spans hundreds of thousands of distinct CDR3 sequences, about a fifth being singletons. The input for sequencing was PBMCs from blood, taken 5 to 6 days after vaccination. These receptors came from a man aged 50 to 60 who received an inactivated influenza vaccine. The CDR3 runs from the conserved cysteine through the conserved F or W. The D gene is left open where the match is weak.

V	D	J	CDR3
TRBV6-1	TRBD1	TRBJ2-7	CASSTGAPYEQYF
TRBV5-6	NA	TRBJ2-1	CASSYERTSSYNEQFF
TRBV6-1	NA	TRBJ1-4	CASSEGQGAATNEKLFF
TRBV19	TRBD1	TRBJ2-7	CASSRRQGGSYEQYF
TRBV7-2	TRBD2	TRBJ2-1	CASSWSTGTSANEQFF
TRBV6-5	TRBD2	TRBJ2-3	CASSYSLASGGDQDTQYF
TRBV7-9	NA	TRBJ1-2	CASSLGRGINYGYTF
TRBV7-2	NA	TRBJ1-1	CASSTGTPNTEAFF
TRBV24-1	NA	TRBJ2-5	CATSASGQPQETQYF
TRBV24-1	TRBD1	TRBJ2-3	CATSSYRGGPDTQYF
TRBV3-1	NA	TRBJ2-1	CASSQDGRLAGQFF
TRBV20-1	NA	TRBJ1-4	CSARDFGATNEKLFF
TRBV18	NA	TRBJ2-2	CASSPRGSYTGELFF
TRBV11-1	NA	TRBJ2-1	CASSDGAWTTHGWDEQFF
TRBV20-1	NA	TRBJ2-7	CSASRQGGYEQYF
TRBV5-1	TRBD2	TRBJ2-7	CASSSTGGLAGYFYEQYF
TRBV6-5	NA	TRBJ2-1	CASSSERTSSYNEQFF
TRBV20-1	TRBD2	TRBJ2-5	CSAGRLAGRETQYF
TRBV19	TRBD1	TRBJ2-7	CASSIDWDSTYEQYF
TRBV7-2	NA	TRBJ2-2	CASSLAPGGELFF
TRBV6-1	NA	TRBJ1-1	CASGRLDMNTEAFF
TRBV27	NA	TRBJ1-6	CASSLKGHNSPLHF
TRBV12-3/TRBV12-4	TRBD1	TRBJ2-5	CASADRGRETQYF
TRBV11-2	NA	TRBJ2-2	CASSLELGELFF
TRBV6-5	NA	TRBJ1-6	CASSYSSPGINSPLHF
TRBV29-1	NA	TRBJ2-7	CSVELTGRFHYEQYF
TRBV10-3	TRBD1	TRBJ2-7	CAISEGVTGESSYEQYF
TRBV7-2	TRBD2	TRBJ2-5	CASRENGLAGFGETQYF
TRBV3-1	NA	TRBJ2-6	CASSRIGSAGANVLTF
TRBV12-3/TRBV12-4	TRBD1	TRBJ1-1	CASSPTLRTGAFF
TRBV7-8	TRBD1	TRBJ2-1	CASSYRQGYEQFF
TRBV7-9	NA	TRBJ2-3	CASSFLGIGDTQYF
TRBV7-8	TRBD1	TRBJ2-3	CASSASYGTVNQVTQYF